Each of the 17 T cell receptor beta chains below was sequenced from the same sample in a study of human T cells and chemical hapten exposure. This sample's time point: patch test 1, 2 weeks after DPC sensitization. The sample's treatment: therapeutic diphenylcyclopropenone sensitization with weekly scalp DPC. TCRdb passed the RACE reads through MiXCR, listing each CDR3 protein once. The sample shows under 450,000 distinct CDR3 sequences, more than 4.5% of them seen only once. The sequences come from whole blood, collected in connection with sensitization to the hapten diphenylcyclopropenone (DPC). The receptors originated from a woman in her 50s with alopecia areata. Some clones in this sample may be carry-over from other donors' samples.

This clonotype was seen many times. The chain links TRBV20-1 to TRBJ2-7; 10 nucleotides line up with TRBD2. CDR3 length equals 14 residues. The ends lost 5 bases at V and 3 bases at J; junction bases unmatched: 7. In germline, CDR1 is DFQATT, CDR2 SNEGSKA (reference sequence). The CDR3 sequence is CSALKREGRYEQYF. The CDR3, as DNA: TGCAGTGCTTTGAAGCGGGAGGGCCGCTACGAGCAGTACTTC.

The table lists this clonotype with a few counts. The J gene is TRBJ2-1, the V gene TRBV10-3, with D possibly matching TRBD2 (6 bases). From germline, CDR1 is ENHRY and CDR2 SYGVKD. The CDR3 runs to 15 residues. Trimming took 0 bases from V and 9 from J, leaving 15 bases between them. CDR3 in amino acids: CAISESNSGSGEQFF. The DNA for the CDR3 is TGTGCCATCAGTGAGTCGAATTCCGGGAGCGGTGAGCAGTTCTTC.

The chain carries TRBV27 and TRBJ1-5, with D uncertain. The CDR3 has 13 residues. Deletions cut 4 bases from V and 10 bases from J, with 14 bases between. In germline, CDR1 is MNHEY, CDR2 SMNVEV (reference sequence). This chain's CDR3 is CASSSAGPLPQHF. CDR3 bases: TGTGCCAGCAGTTCAGCGGGCCCCCTCCCCCAGCATTTT.

This clonotype came up many times. The V call is TRBV6-6, the J call TRBJ1-1; the D is unclear. The germline V gene encodes CDR1 MNHNY and CDR2 SVGAGI (reference sequence). There are 12 residues in the CDR3. The V gene lost 2 bases and the J gene lost 5 bases, with 6 bases spanning the gap. CDR3 sequence reads: CASSYAGTEAFF. CDR3 DNA sequence: TGTGCCAGCAGTTACGCGGGGACTGAAGCTTTCTTT.

This clonotype was observed many times. This chain links TRBV7-6 with TRBJ2-2; D could derive from TRBD1 or TRBD2 (5 bases each). CDR1 and CDR2 from the germline V gene are SGHVS and FNYEAQ. The V end was cut by 6 bases, the J end by 6 bases, with 17 bases between. The CDR3 is 15 amino acids. The CDR3 here is CASSLARGASGELFF. The CDR3 coding sequence is TGTGCCAGCAGTCTTGCGAGGGGCGCGTCCGGGGAGCTGTTTTTT.

This clonotype occurred many times. This chain links TRBV4-3 with TRBJ2-1; 16 nucleotides match TRBD2. The length of the CDR3 is 16 residues. The junction had 6 bases not matched to a gene; V was cut back by 5 bases and J by 8 bases. Looked up from germline, CDR1 is LGHNA and CDR2 is YSLEER. CDR3: CASSFSGTSGRDEQFF. The CDR3 DNA reads TGCGCCAGCAGCTTTTCCGGGACTAGCGGGAGGGATGAGCAGTTCTTC.

This clonotype came up many times. The chain has TRBV20-1 and TRBJ2-1, with 11 bases matching TRBD2. This CDR3 spans 14 amino acids. Germline lookup yields CDR1 DFQATT and CDR2 SNEGSKA (reference sequence). V was pared by 2 bases and J by 8 bases, with 5 bases of the junction left unmatched. The CDR3 bases are TGCAGTGCTAGAAGGATAGCGGGAGGGGATGAGCAGTTCTTC. Amino acid sequence: CSARRIAGGDEQFF.

The rearrangement uses TRBV12-3 or TRBV12-4 and TRBJ2-4; 8 positions agree with TRBD1. The CDR3 spans 13 residues. With V trimmed by 2 bases and J by 14 bases, 8 bases remained unmatched. CDR3 bases: TGTGCCAGCAGTTTAAAGGCAGGGGGCAAGGAGTACTTC. Its protein product is CASSLKAGGKEYF.

This clonotype was picked up many times. V is TRBV5-1 and J is TRBJ2-5; unclear D gene. Per the germline V gene, CDR1 is SGHRS and CDR2 is YFSETQ. The CDR3 consists of 16 residues. Trimming shortened V by 2 bases and J by 2 bases, and 16 bases separated the two germline ends. DNA of the CDR3: TGCGCCAGCAGCTTTGGGTCGCTACTTCCTCAAGAGACCCAGTACTTC. It translates to CASSFGSLLPQETQYF.

There are many counts of this clonotype. The chain has TRBV9 and TRBJ2-5; D unresolved. The CDR3 has 13 residues. Germline V gene data show CDR1 as SGDLS and CDR2 as YYNGEE. V shed 0 bases and J shed 7 bases, with 10 bases lying between them. CDR3 sequence (DNA): TGTGCCAGCAGCGTAGAGGGCGAAGGGACCCAGTACTTC. Its protein product is CASSVEGEGTQYF.

This clonotype was found many times. The chain is built from TRBV27 and TRBJ2-7; 7 bases align to TRBD1. CDR1 is MNHEY, CDR2 SMNVEV, per germline (reference sequence). The CDR3 has 13 residues. The V and J ends lost 6 bases and 4 bases, in that order; junction bases with no gene match: 6. In DNA form, the CDR3 reads TGTGCCAGCAGCCACGGGACAGAATACGAGCAGTACTTC. Its translation: CASSHGTEYEQYF.

The chain is built from TRBV7-2 and TRBJ1-1; no clear D. This CDR3 comprises 14 residues. The ends were cut back, 3 bases at V and 2 bases at J, with 10 bases in the middle. CDR1 and CDR2 (germline): SGHTA, FQGNSA. Written as DNA, the CDR3 is TGTGCCAGCAGCTTGAACAGTTTTAACACTGAAGCTTTCTTT. Translation gives CASSLNSFNTEAFF.

This clonotype was detected ten times or more. The rearrangement uses TRBV5-1 and TRBJ2-1; 7 bases match TRBD2. The CDR3 is 18 residues long. Trimming cost V 0 bases and J 2 bases; bases outside gene matches: 11. Germline-derived CDR1 and CDR2 are SGHRS and YFSETQ. The CDR3 spells CASSLGSGGKVPYNEQFF. CDR3 in DNA: TGCGCCAGCAGCTTGGGGTCGGGGGGTAAAGTCCCCTACAATGAGCAGTTCTTC.

The chain links TRBV28 to TRBJ1-6; 10 bases are shared with TRBD1. CDR3 size: 19 residues. Losses at the gene ends were 6 bases for V and 7 bases for J; bases not matched to a gene: 18. Germline V CDR1 and CDR2: MDHEN, SYDVKM. CDR3: CASRSLGTGEGISNSPLHF. CDR3 in DNA: TGTGCCAGCAGGTCACTCGGGACAGGGGAAGGGATATCGAATTCACCCCTCCACTTT.

This clonotype was picked up many times. The chain joins TRBV7-2 to TRBJ1-6; maybe TRBD1 (6 bases). Trimming shortened V by 5 bases and J by 6 bases, and 17 bases separated the two germline ends. There are 16 residues in the CDR3. Looked up from germline, CDR1 is SGHTA and CDR2 is FQGNSA. CDR3 protein: CASSADPTGLNSPLHF. The CDR3 DNA follows: TGTGCCAGCAGCGCGGACCCGACAGGACTTAATTCACCCCTCCACTTT.

This chain connects TRBV27 to TRBJ1-1; D is undetermined. From germline, CDR1 is MNHEY and CDR2 SMNVEV (reference sequence). The CDR3 has 13 residues. V was pared by 5 bases and J by 3 bases, with 10 bases between. The CDR3 loop reads CASSQTEDTEAFF. CDR3 DNA sequence: TGTGCCAGCAGTCAAACAGAAGACACTGAAGCTTTCTTT.

This clonotype was recorded many times. The V gene is TRBV6-4, the J gene TRBJ1-5; D is undetermined. The CDR3 is 12 residues long. V shed 8 bases and J shed 2 bases, with 7 bases lying between them. From germline, CDR1 is MRHNA and CDR2 SNTAGT. CDR3 protein: CASLEGNQPQHF. DNA for the CDR3: TGTGCCAGCCTGGAGGGCAATCAGCCCCAGCATTTT.